The entry below gives a single TCR beta chain sequence along with its context. The data were taken from a study of cytomegalovirus exposure and HLA in healthy donors. The PCR was carried out with 60 Vbeta primers and 13 Jbeta primers. TCRdb's table, derived via immunoSEQ multiplex PCR, lists solely in-frame clones and lacks some. In the table there are just over 65,000 clones, 75% to 90% of which are singletons. The CDR3 consists of 13 residues. The germline V gene encodes CDR1 SQVTM and CDR2 ANQGSEA. V shed 7 bases and J 3 bases; nucleotides not matched to a gene: 6. Sequenced: PBMCs. The chain uses TRBV29-1 and TRBJ2-1, with 7 bases matching TRBD1. This TCR derives from a human donor in good health. DNA of the CDR3: TGCAGCGCCGACAGGGCGATCTACAATGAGCAGTTCTTC. As protein: CSADRAIYNEQFF.